This is a list of T cell receptor beta chains from one sample in a study of T cell clonotyping in hematopoietic cell transplantation. Only in-frame clones appear in the TCRdb table, and some are missing; sequencing was by immunoSEQ multiplex PCR. The sample lists 13,000 to 15,000 clones, about 60% occurring once. Sequencing input: PBMCs. The source is a human donor who either received an allogeneic hematopoietic cell transplant for a myeloid malignancy or was a related donor (not recorded which). Some clones in this sample may be carry-over from other donors' samples. Each CDR3 is given with its conserved first and last residue. Fields, in order: V gene, D gene, clone size, J gene, CDR3 protein, CDR3 DNA. A D gene is named only where the DNA matches it firmly. Clone size is not always given. Where it is, it says once, few, many or a class for expanded clones.

TRBV7-9,NA,few,TRBJ2-7,CASSSGGGGYEQYF,TGTGCCAGCAGCTCTGGCGGCGGAGGCTACGAGCAGTACTTC
TRBV9,NA,once,TRBJ2-7,CASSVEGTSYEQYF,TGTGCCAGCAGCGTAGAGGGGACCTCCTACGAGCAGTACTTC
TRBV6-1,NA,NA,TRBJ2-7,CASRGDGGRSYEQYF,TGTGCCAGCAGGGGGGACGGGGGGCGTTCCTACGAGCAGTACTTC
TRBV6-4,NA,once,TRBJ2-2,CASSDRDTGELFF,TGTGCCAGCAGTGACAGGGACACCGGGGAGCTGTTTTTT
TRBV4-1,NA,NA,TRBJ1-2,CASSQLGGYGYTF,TGCGCCAGCAGCCAGTTAGGGGGCTATGGCTACACCTTC
TRBV7-2,NA,few,TRBJ1-5,CASSFDGGNQPQHF,TGTGCCAGCAGCTTCGACGGGGGCAATCAGCCCCAGCATTTT
TRBV30,NA,NA,TRBJ1-1,CAWSSGVNTEAFF,TGTGCCTGGAGCTCTGGGGTGAACACTGAAGCTTTCTTT
TRBV19,NA,NA,TRBJ1-2,CASTETPGNYGYTF,TGTGCCAGTACCGAAACGCCGGGGAACTATGGCTACACCTTC
TRBV28,NA,NA,TRBJ2-5,CASSPQGGETQYF,TGTGCCAGCAGTCCCCAGGGGGGGGAGACCCAGTACTTC
TRBV29-1,NA,NA,TRBJ1-2,CSVVVNYGYTF,TGCAGCGTTGTGGTGAACTATGGCTACACCTTC
TRBV28,TRBD2,NA,TRBJ2-3,CASSPGTSGSGGETQYF,TGTGCCAGCAGTCCAGGGACTAGCGGGAGTGGGGGAGAGACGCAGTATTTT